These 5 T cell receptor beta chains were sequenced from one sample in a study of T cell responses to AZD1222 COVID-19 vaccine. The method was immunoSEQ multiplex PCR; TCRdb's version includes in-frame clones alone and lacks a portion of them. The sample holds 150,000 to 200,000 clones, 90% to 95% seen once. Sequencing used peripheral blood, obtained on day 0 of AZD1222 vaccination. These receptors all come from an adult in good health.

The chain employs TRBV10-1 and TRBJ1-6; no reliable D call. The CDR3 loop spans 13 amino acids. Germline lookup yields CDR1 WNHNN and CDR2 SYGVQD (reference sequence). V dropped 4 bases and J dropped 8 bases, with 9 bases sitting between them. The CDR3 sequence: CASSGGIDSPLHF. Written as DNA, the CDR3 is TGCGCCAGCAGTGGTGGGATTGATTCACCCCTCCACTTT.

The chain joins TRBV11-2 to TRBJ2-2; 8 nucleotides agree with TRBD2. Trimming took 1 base from V and 2 from J; bases not matched to a gene: 9. This CDR3 contains 18 residues. CDR1 is SGHAT and CDR2 is FQNNGV in the germline V gene. This chain's CDR3 is CASSLARGGSSNTGELFF. For the CDR3, the DNA is TGTGCCAGCAGCTTAGCCCGGGGGGGGAGTTCTAACACCGGGGAGCTGTTTTTT.

The rearrangement uses TRBV18 and TRBJ2-5; no definite D call. CDR1 is KGHSH and CDR2 is LQKENI in the germline V gene. V was shortened by 6 bases and J by 5 bases, with 13 bases between the two germline ends. The CDR3 length is 13 residues. This CDR3 is CASSWAGQETQYF. The DNA for the CDR3 is TGTGCCAGCTCCTGGGCAGGTCAGGAGACCCAGTACTTC.

The J gene is TRBJ1-2, the V gene TRBV6-5, with TRBD1 identical over 10 bases. Trimming removed 4 bases from V and 6 bases from J; junction bases left unmatched: 8. This CDR3 spans 15 amino acids. CDR1 and CDR2 (germline): MNHEY, SVGAGI. CDR3 sequence: CASSSTGTGVNGYTF. Written as DNA, the CDR3 is TGTGCCAGCAGTTCTACCGGGACAGGGGTAAATGGCTACACCTTC.

The chain carries TRBV3-1 (or the pseudogene TRBV3-2) and TRBJ2-7, with 7 bases matching TRBD2. This CDR3 has 16 residues. Germline loops: CDR1 LGHDT, CDR2 YNNKEL (reference sequence). The J segment lost 4 bases and the V segment lost 4 bases, leaving 13 bases of the junction unmatched. CDR3 amino acids: CASSRGWDYPSYEQYF. DNA for the CDR3: TGTGCCAGCAGCCGTGGGTGGGACTACCCCTCTTACGAGCAGTACTTC.